This entry concerns a single T cell receptor (beta chain). With 0 bases clipped from V and 5 bases from J, the junction kept 10 bases outside the gene matches. CDR3 length: 16 amino acids. Germline assignment: CDR1 GTSNPN and CDR2 SVGIG (reference sequence). In the original processing: The assay estimated nucleated cells by amplifying reference gene primers. Measured with immunoSEQ multiplex PCR; TCRdb has only the in-frame clones, and not every one. V and J calls and clone size come straight from that table; D and trimming were deduced from the DNA. The data hold 170,000 or so clones, with around four fifths observed a single time. The data were obtained in a study of blood T cell repertoires in COVID-19. Study in general: T cells, B-cell-depleted T cells, or PBMCs supplied cDNA or gDNA.

The sequencing input was peripheral blood. The origin of this receptor is a woman aged 55-70 years with acute or convalescent COVID-19. The chain links TRBV30 to TRBJ1-2, with 9 bases identical to TRBD1. The CDR3 DNA is TGTGCCTGGAGTGTACAGGACAGGGGATGGGGTTATGGCTACACCTTC. Translation: CAWSVQDRGWGYGYTF.